The sequence of this T cell receptor beta chain was determined in a study of regulatory T cells in long-lasting Graves disease. In building TCR beta libraries, iRepertoire HTBI primers were used together with Arm-PCR of CDR3 regions. The authors' processing: Segment identification across samples yielded 50 to 80 TRBV and more than 11 TRBJ segments. MiXCR, run by TCRdb on the multiplex PCR reads, gives a single entry per CDR3 protein. The V and J calls were not made by the authors but by TCRdb's processing. The table has around 450,000 distinct CDR3 sequences, 14% to 15% seen once; the top ten hold approximately 15%. Study conclusions and caveats: Persistent patients had more shared public clonotypes (approximately 2,700) than new patients (approximately 920).

CDR3 size: 16 residues. The V segment lost 6 bases and the J segment 4 bases; nucleotides outside the gene matches: 12. CDR1 is LNHDA and CDR2 is SQIVND in the germline V gene (reference sequence). As concerns this clonotype: Its target is not known.

Time point described: newly diagnosed GD, antithyroid drugs for less than 3 months. After RNA was extracted from PBMCs, the TCR library was made from it. These same records also appear under a second study, on T cells in Graves' hyperthyroidism and ophthalmopathy.

The clonotype originates from a woman younger than 45 with Graves disease. This material consisted of peripheral blood mononuclear cells (PBMCs), taken at new diagnosis, from a patient treated with antithyroid drugs. The rearrangement links TRBV19 to TRBJ1-5; the match to TRBD1 covers 7 bases. The CDR3 here is CASRTTGQTINQPQHF. Here the CDR3 DNA reads TGTGCCAGTAGAACAACGGGACAGACAATTAATCAGCCCCAGCATTTT.